One sample yielded the 17 T cell receptor beta chains listed below, sequenced in a study of blood T cell repertoires in COVID-19. The table came from immunoSEQ multiplex PCR; TCRdb's copy has only in-frame clones and leaves some out. The data contain about 290,000 clones, 80% to 90% of them singletons. Sequencing input: peripheral blood. The origin of the receptors is a woman in her twenties or thirties with active or convalescent COVID-19.

CDR3 coding DNA: TGTGCCAGCAGTACTCTCCCTACTCGGGACAGGGTTAACACTGAAGCTTTCTTT. This codes for CASSTLPTRDRVNTEAFF. The V call is TRBV28, the J call TRBJ1-1, with TRBD1 matching over 9 bases. The germline V gene encodes CDR1 MDHEN and CDR2 SYDVKM. J lost 2 bases, V lost 5 bases, and 15 bases had no gene match. This CDR3 contains 18 residues.

This clone occurred once. The genes are TRBV6-5 and TRBJ2-1; 8 bases align to TRBD1. Trimming took 2 bases from V and 8 from J; bases not matched to a gene: 8. The CDR3 runs 15 residues. CDR1 and CDR2 (germline): MNHEY, SVGAGI. CDR3 bases: TGTGCCAGCAGTTACAACCGCGACAGGGGCCATGAGCAGTTCTTC. Its protein is CASSYNRDRGHEQFF.

The V and J genes are TRBV6-4 and TRBJ2-3, with TRBD1 identical over 7 bases. Germline CDR1 is MRHNA and CDR2 is SNTAGT. The CDR3 spans 14 residues. Trimming took 5 bases from V and 2 from J; bases not matched to a gene: 4. CDR3 sequence (DNA): TGTGCCAGCAGTTGGACAGGCTACACAGATACGCAGTATTTT. The encoded protein is CASSWTGYTDTQYF.

V is TRBV5-1 and J is TRBJ2-7; D is perhaps TRBD2 (5 bases). Germline CDR1 is SGHRS and CDR2 is YFSETQ. V lost 3 bases to trimming and J lost 5 bases, with 15 bases between them. The CDR3 runs to 14 residues. The CDR3 loop is CASSWTASLNEQYF. The CDR3 coding sequence is TGCGCCAGCAGCTGGACTGCCTCCCTTAACGAGCAGTACTTC. Drawing the rest from reference TRBV5-1 and TRBJ2-7, the complete variable domain is KAGVTQTPRYLIKTRGQQVTLSCSPISGHRSVSWYQQTPGQGLQFLFEYFSETQRNKGNFPGRFSGRQFSNSRSEMNVSTLELGDSALYLCASSWTASLNEQYFGPGTRLTVT.

The chain employs TRBV2 and TRBJ2-3; TRBD2 might be the D (7 bases). The CDR3 consists of 12 residues. Germline V gene data show CDR1 as SNHLY and CDR2 as FYNNEI. V was clipped by 2 bases and J by 12 bases, with 12 bases between them. Written as DNA, the CDR3 is TGTGCCAGCAGTGAATCGGGGGGCCATCAGTATTTT. Its translation: CASSESGGHQYF.

Here the CDR3 DNA reads TGTGCCAGCAGCGTAGGGCAGGGGACCGGCTCTGGAAACACCATATATTTT. Translated: CASSVGQGTGSGNTIYF. This rearrangement joins TRBV9 to TRBJ1-3, with D possibly matching TRBD1 (6 bases). V lost 0 bases to trimming and J lost 0 bases, with 13 bases between them. The CDR3 covers 17 residues. CDR1 and CDR2 (germline): SGDLS, YYNGEE.

J is TRBJ1-6 and V is TRBV7-6; 8 bases are shared with TRBD1. This CDR3 has 15 residues. Trimming cost V 5 bases and J 9 bases; bases outside gene matches: 9. Per the germline V gene, CDR1 is SGHVS and CDR2 is FNYEAQ. The CDR3 region is CASSDSQGASSPLHF. CDR3 DNA: TGTGCCAGCAGCGATAGCCAGGGGGCGAGTTCACCCCTCCACTTT.

The rearrangement uses TRBV12-2 and TRBJ1-3; the listed D gene, TRBD1, was not tested against the DNA. TRBV12-2 constitutes a pseudogene. The length of the CDR3 is 20 residues. The CDR3 region is CASRTTQGQGVYGSGNTIYF. The CDR3, as DNA: TGTGCAAGTCGCACCACCCAGGGACAGGGGGTATACGGCTCTGGAAACACCATATATTTT.

The V and J genes are TRBV20-1 and TRBJ2-5; 7 nucleotides match TRBD2. The CDR3 runs to 15 residues. Germline trimming cut 3 bases from V and 4 bases from J; bases unmatched to any gene: 11. Germline V lookup: CDR1 DFQATT, CDR2 SNEGSKA (reference sequence). The CDR3 loop reads CSASTSSGLRETQYF. For the CDR3, the DNA is TGCAGTGCTAGTACGTCTAGCGGACTCCGAGAGACCCAGTACTTC.

The V gene is TRBV9, the J gene TRBJ2-5; D is perhaps TRBD2 (7 bases). V was trimmed by 3 bases and J by 4 bases, leaving 16 bases between them. CDR1 and CDR2 from the germline V gene are SGDLS and YYNGEE. This CDR3 is 15 amino acids long. For the CDR3, the DNA is TGTGCCAGCAGCGCCGGTCAGGGGAGGGGAGAGACCCAGTACTTC. The encoded protein is CASSAGQGRGETQYF.

The chain employs TRBV19 and TRBJ1-5; maybe TRBD1 (5 bases). From germline, CDR1 is LNHDA and CDR2 SQIVND (reference sequence). This CDR3 region has 16 residues. The V end was cut by 8 bases, the J end by 6 bases, with 23 bases between. The CDR3 coding sequence is TGTGCCAGTGGGGATTGGGGCAGGGTGTTAGGTCAGCCCCAGCATTTT. Protein: CASGDWGRVLGQPQHF. The full variable domain, completed using reference TRBV19 and TRBJ1-5, is DGGITQSPKYLFRKEGQNVTLSCEQNLNHDAMYWYRQDPGQGLRLIYYSQIVNDFQKGDIAEGYSVSREKKESFPLTVTSAQKNPTAFYLCASGDWGRVLGQPQHFGDGTRLSIL.

The CDR3 here is CSVEFRERLKYNEQFF. Written as DNA, the CDR3 is TGCAGCGTTGAATTCAGGGAACGACTTAAATACAATGAGCAGTTCTTC. V and J are TRBV29-1 and TRBJ2-1; tentative D call: TRBD1 (5 bases). CDR1 and CDR2 from the germline V gene are SQVTM and ANQGSEA. V lost 2 bases to trimming and J lost 4 bases, with 18 bases between them. CDR3 length equals 16 residues.

The chain carries TRBV6-2 or TRBV6-3 and TRBJ2-7; a weak D match, TRBD2 (7 bases). The CDR3 extends over 18 amino acids. Trimming left V 0 bases short and J 0 bases short, with 18 bases between. Germline CDR1 MNHEY, CDR2 SVGEGT. CDR3 DNA sequence: TGTGCCAGCAGTTACTCCCTGCGGGGGCAACGAAACTCCTACGAGCAGTACTTC. It yields the protein CASSYSLRGQRNSYEQYF.

The chain links TRBV9 to TRBJ1-2; tentatively, D is TRBD1 (6 bases). V was shortened by 5 bases and J by 6 bases, with 8 bases between the two germline ends. CDR1 is SGDLS, CDR2 YYNGEE, per germline. The CDR3 extends over 11 amino acids. In DNA form, the CDR3 reads TGTGCCAGCAGACAGGGTGATGGCTACACCTTC. Translation gives CASRQGDGYTF.

This chain connects TRBV18 to TRBJ2-3, with 10 positions matching TRBD2. Unmatched junction bases numbered 3, after V lost 3 bases and J lost 0 bases. Germline V gene lookup returns CDR1 KGHSH and CDR2 LQKENI. This CDR3 has 16 residues. CDR3 amino acids: CASSPSGGQSTDTQYF. The DNA of the CDR3 is TGTGCCAGCTCACCTAGCGGGGGGCAAAGCACAGATACGCAGTATTTT.

The count of this clone is one. The rearrangement joins TRBV18 to TRBJ1-2, with D possibly being TRBD1 (6 bases). From germline, CDR1 is KGHSH and CDR2 LQKENI. The V end lost 5 bases, the J end lost 2 bases, and 15 bases lay between the germline ends. CDR3 length: 15 residues. CDR3 bases: TGTGCCAGCTCAGCAGGGCTGACAGGCAACTATGGCTACACCTTC. Translation gives CASSAGLTGNYGYTF.

The J gene is TRBJ1-6, the V gene TRBV6-2 or TRBV6-3; TRBD1 aligns across 10 bases. The V gene end was trimmed by 2 bases and the J gene end by 9 bases; junction bases not matched to a gene: 4. CDR3 length: 15 residues. Germline V CDR1 and CDR2: MNHEY, SVGEGT. CDR3 DNA sequence: TGTGCCAGCAGTTACACGACAGGGGGCGTTTCACCCCTCCACTTT. Its protein product is CASSYTTGGVSPLHF.